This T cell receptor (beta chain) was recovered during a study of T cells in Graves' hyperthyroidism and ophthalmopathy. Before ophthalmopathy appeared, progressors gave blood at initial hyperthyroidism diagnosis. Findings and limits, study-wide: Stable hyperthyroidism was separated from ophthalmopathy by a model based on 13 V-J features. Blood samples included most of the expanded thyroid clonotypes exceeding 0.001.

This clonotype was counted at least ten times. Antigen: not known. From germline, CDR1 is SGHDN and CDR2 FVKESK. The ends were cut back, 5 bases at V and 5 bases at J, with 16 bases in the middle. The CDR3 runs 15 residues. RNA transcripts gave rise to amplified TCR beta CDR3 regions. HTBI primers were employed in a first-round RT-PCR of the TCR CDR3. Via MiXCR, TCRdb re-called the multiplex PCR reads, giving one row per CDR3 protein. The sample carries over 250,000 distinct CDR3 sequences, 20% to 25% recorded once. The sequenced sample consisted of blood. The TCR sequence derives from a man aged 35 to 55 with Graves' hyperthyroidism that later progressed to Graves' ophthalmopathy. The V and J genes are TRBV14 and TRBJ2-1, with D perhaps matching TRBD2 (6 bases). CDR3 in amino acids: CASSSSGSGHNEQFF. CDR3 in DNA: TGTGCCAGCAGCTCTTCCGGGAGCGGCCACAATGAGCAGTTCTTC.